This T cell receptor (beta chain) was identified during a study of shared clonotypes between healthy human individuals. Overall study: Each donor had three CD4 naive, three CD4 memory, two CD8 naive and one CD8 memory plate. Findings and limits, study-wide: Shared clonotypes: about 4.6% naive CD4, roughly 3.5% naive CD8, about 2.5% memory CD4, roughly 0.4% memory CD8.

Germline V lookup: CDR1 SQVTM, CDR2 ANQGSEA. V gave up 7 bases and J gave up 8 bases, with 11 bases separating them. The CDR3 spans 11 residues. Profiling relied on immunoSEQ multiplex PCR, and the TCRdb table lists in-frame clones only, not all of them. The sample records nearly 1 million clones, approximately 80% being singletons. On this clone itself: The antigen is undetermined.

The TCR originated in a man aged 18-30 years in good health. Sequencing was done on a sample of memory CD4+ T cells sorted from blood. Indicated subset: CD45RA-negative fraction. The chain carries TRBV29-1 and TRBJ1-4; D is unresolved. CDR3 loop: CSASREEKLFF. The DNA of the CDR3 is TGCAGCGCCTCTAGGGAGGAAAAACTGTTTTTT.